This note documents a single TCR beta chain sequence. CDR3 size: 15 residues. J gave up 5 bases and V 5 bases, and 10 bases lay outside the gene matches. Per germline, CDR1 MDHEN and CDR2 SYDVKM. TCRdb's table, derived via immunoSEQ multiplex PCR, lists solely in-frame clones and lacks some. This sample has roughly 100,000 clones, with around 84% found just once. The sample is drawn from a study of cytomegalovirus exposure and HLA in healthy donors. The receptor was derived from a man aged 18-30 years in good health and CMV-seropositive. Sequenced: PBMCs. This rearrangement joins TRBV28 to TRBJ1-2; 8 positions match TRBD1. The CDR3 spells CASSLASTGGYGYTF. The CDR3 bases are TGTGCCAGCAGTCTAGCCTCAACAGGGGGTTATGGCTACACCTTC.